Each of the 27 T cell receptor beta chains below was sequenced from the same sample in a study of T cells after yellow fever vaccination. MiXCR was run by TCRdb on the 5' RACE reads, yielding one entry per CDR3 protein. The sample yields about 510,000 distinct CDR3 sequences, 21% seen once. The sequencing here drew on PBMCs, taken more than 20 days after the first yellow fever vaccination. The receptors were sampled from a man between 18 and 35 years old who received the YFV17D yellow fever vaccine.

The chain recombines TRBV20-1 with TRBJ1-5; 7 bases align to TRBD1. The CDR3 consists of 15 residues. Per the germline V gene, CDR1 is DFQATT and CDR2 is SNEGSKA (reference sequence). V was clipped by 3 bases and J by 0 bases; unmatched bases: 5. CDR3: CSASAGTASNQPQHF. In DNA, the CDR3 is TGCAGTGCTAGCGCCGGGACAGCTAGCAATCAGCCCCAGCATTTT.

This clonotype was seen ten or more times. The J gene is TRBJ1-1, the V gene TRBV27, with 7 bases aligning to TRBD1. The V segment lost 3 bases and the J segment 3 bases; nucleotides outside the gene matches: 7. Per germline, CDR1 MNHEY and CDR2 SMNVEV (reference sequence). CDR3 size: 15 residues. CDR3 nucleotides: TGTGCCAGCAGTTTTTCGACAGGGACGTACACTGAAGCTTTCTTT. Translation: CASSFSTGTYTEAFF.

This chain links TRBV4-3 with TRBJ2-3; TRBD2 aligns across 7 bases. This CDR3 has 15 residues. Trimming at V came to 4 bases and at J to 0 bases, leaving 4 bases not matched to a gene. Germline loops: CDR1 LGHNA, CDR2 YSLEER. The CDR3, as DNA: TGCGCCAGCAGCCTCCGGGACTATAGCACAGATACGCAGTATTTT. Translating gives CASSLRDYSTDTQYF.

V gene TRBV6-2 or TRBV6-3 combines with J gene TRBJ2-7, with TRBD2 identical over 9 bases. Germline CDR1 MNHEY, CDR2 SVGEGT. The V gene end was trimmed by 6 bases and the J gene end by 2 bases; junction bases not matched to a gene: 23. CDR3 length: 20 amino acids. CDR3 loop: CASRKMKTLPSGGSTYEQYF. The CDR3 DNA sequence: TGTGCCAGCAGAAAAATGAAAACCCTGCCGAGCGGGGGGTCCACCTACGAGCAGTACTTC.

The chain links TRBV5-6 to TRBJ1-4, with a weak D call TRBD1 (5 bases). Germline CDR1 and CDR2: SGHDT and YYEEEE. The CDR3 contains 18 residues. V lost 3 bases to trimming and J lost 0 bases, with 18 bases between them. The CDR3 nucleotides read TGTGCCAGCAGCTCCCTACTGACAGACAAGGCAACTAATGAAAAACTGTTTTTT. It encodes CASSSLLTDKATNEKLFF.

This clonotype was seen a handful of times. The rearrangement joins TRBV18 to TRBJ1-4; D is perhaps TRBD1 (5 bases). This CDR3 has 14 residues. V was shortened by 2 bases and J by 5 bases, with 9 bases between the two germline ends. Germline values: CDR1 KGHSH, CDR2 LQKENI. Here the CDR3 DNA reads TGTGCCAGCTCACCATGGCAGGGAAATGAAAAACTGTTTTTT. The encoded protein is CASSPWQGNEKLFF.

The CDR3, as DNA: TGCAGTGCAATTGGACAGTCTTATAGCAATCAGCCCCAGCATTTT. It codes for CSAIGQSYSNQPQHF. The V and J genes are TRBV20-1 and TRBJ1-5, with D perhaps TRBD1 (6 bases). The CDR3 runs to 15 residues. Germline V gene lookup returns CDR1 DFQATT and CDR2 SNEGSKA (reference sequence). The V gene lost 6 bases and the J gene lost 0 bases, with 15 bases spanning the gap.

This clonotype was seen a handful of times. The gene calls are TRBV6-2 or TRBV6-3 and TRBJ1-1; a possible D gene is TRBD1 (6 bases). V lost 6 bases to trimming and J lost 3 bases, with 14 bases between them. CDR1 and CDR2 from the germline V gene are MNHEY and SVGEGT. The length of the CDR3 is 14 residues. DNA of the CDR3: TGTGCCAGCAGCCCCTTCTACAGGGACACTGAAGCTTTCTTT. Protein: CASSPFYRDTEAFF.

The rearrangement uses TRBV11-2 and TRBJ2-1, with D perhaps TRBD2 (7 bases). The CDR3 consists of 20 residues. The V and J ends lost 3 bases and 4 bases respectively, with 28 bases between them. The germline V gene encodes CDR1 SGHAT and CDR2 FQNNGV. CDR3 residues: CASSFSDTPLPSGQYNEQFF. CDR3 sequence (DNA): TGTGCCAGCAGCTTTTCCGATACCCCCCTCCCTAGCGGACAGTACAATGAGCAGTTCTTC.

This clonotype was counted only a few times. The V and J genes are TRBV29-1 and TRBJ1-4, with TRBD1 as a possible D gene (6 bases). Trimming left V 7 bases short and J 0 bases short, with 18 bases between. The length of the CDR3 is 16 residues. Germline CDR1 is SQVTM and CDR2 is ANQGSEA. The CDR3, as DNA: TGCAGCGCAGGGGAACAGGGATTAGCAACTAATGAAAAACTGTTTTTT. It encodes CSAGEQGLATNEKLFF.

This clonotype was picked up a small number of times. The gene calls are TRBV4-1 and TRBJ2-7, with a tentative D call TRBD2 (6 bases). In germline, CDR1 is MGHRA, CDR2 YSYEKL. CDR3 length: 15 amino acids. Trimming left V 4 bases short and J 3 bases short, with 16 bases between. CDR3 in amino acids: CASSRDSGTDYEQYF. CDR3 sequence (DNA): TGCGCCAGCAGCCGCGATTCCGGGACTGACTACGAGCAGTACTTC.

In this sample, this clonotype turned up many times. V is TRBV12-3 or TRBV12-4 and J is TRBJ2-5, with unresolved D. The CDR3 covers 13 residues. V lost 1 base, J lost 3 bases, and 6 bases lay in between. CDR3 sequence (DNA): TGTGCCAGCAGTTTAGGCTACGAAGAGACCCAGTACTTC. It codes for CASSLGYEETQYF.

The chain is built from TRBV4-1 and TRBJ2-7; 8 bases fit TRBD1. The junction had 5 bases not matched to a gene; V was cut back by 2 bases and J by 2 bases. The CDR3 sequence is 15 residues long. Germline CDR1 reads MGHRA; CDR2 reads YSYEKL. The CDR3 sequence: CASSQLTGDTYEQYF. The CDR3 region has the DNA TGCGCCAGCAGCCAATTGACAGGGGACACCTACGAGCAGTACTTC.

This chain's CDR3 is CASKSREQFF. The CDR3 DNA follows: TGTGCCAGCAAATCTCGTGAGCAGTTCTTC. The chain has TRBV28 and TRBJ2-1, with D unresolved. With 7 bases removed from V and 9 bases from J, the gap between germline ends came to 7 bases. The CDR3 extends over 10 amino acids. CDR1 MDHEN and CDR2 SYDVKM come from the germline V gene.

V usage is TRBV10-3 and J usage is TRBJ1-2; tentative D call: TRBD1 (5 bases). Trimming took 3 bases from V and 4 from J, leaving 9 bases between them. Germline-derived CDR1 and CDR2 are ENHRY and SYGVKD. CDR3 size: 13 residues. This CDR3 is CAISDVRAYGYTF. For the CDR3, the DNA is TGTGCCATCAGTGATGTCAGGGCCTATGGCTACACCTTC.

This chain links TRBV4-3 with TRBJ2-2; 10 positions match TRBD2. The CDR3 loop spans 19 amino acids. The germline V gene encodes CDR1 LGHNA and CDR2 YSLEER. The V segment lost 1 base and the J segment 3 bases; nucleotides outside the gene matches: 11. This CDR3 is CASSQVSSGGAFDTGELFF. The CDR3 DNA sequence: TGCGCCAGCAGCCAAGTTTCGAGCGGGGGGGCCTTTGACACCGGGGAGCTGTTTTTT.

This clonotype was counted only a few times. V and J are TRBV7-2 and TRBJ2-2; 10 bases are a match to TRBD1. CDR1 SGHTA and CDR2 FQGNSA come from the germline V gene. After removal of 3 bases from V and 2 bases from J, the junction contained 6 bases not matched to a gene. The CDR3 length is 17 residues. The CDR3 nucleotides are TGTGCCAGCAGCTTGGGACAGGGGCGGACCAACACCGGGGAGCTGTTTTTT. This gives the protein CASSLGQGRTNTGELFF.

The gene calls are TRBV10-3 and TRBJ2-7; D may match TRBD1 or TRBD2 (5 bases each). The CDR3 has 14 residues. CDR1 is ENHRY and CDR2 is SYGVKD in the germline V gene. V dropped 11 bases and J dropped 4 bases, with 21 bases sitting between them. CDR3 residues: CASSSSGAMYEQYV. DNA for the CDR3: TGTGCCTCCTCCTCTTCCGGGGCAATGTACGAGCAGTACGTC.

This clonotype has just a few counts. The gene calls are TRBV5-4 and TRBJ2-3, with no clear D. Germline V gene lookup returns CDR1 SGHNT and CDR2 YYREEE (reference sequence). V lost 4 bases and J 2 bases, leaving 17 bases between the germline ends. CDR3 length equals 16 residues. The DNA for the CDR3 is TGTGCCAGCAGCCCCCCTGAGGTGCGGTCCACAGATACGCAGTATTTT. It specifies CASSPPEVRSTDTQYF.

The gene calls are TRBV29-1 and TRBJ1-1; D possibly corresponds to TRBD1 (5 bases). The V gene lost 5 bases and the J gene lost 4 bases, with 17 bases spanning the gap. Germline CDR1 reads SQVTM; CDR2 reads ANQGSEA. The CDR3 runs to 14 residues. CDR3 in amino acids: CSVRRAGSGTEAFF. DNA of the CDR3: TGCAGCGTTAGACGGGCAGGGTCGGGCACTGAAGCTTTCTTT.

In DNA, the CDR3 is TGTGCCAGCAGCTTAGGGGATCAGGTGGGCTACACCTTC. This gives the protein CASSLGDQVGYTF. The chain uses TRBV7-8 and TRBJ1-2; D is undetermined. The CDR3 contains 13 residues. V shed 1 base and J shed 8 bases, with 11 bases lying between them. In germline, CDR1 is SGHVS, CDR2 FQNEAQ.

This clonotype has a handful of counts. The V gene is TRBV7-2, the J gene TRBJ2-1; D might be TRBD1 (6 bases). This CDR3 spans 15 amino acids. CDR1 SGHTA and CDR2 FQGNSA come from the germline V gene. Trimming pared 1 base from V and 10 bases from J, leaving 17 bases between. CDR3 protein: CASSLEGTGWREQFF. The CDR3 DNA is TGTGCCAGCAGCTTAGAAGGCACAGGGTGGAGGGAGCAGTTCTTC.

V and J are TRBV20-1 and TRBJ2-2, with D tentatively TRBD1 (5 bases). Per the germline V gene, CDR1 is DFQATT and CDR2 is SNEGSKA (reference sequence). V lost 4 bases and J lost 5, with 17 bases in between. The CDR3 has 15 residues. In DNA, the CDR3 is TGCAGTGCTATCTCACAGGTGATGGGAACCGGGGAGCTGTTTTTT. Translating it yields CSAISQVMGTGELFF.

The DNA for the CDR3 is TGTGCCAGCAGCTTTGTGGTGAATAATTCACCCCTCCACTTT. It codes for CASSFVVNNSPLHF. This chain joins TRBV7-2 and TRBJ1-6; no clear D. Germline V gene data show CDR1 as SGHTA and CDR2 as FQGNSA. V was trimmed by 3 bases and J by 5 bases, leaving 8 bases between them. The CDR3 length is 14 residues.

This CDR3 is CATQSLRSSYEQYV. As DNA, the CDR3 is TGTGCCACCCAATCCCTCCGCAGCTCCTACGAGCAGTACGTC. The rearrangement uses TRBV15 and TRBJ2-7; D uncertain. There are 14 residues in the CDR3. V lost 8 bases to trimming and J lost 0 bases, with 14 bases between them. In germline, CDR1 is LNHNV, CDR2 YYDKDF (reference sequence).

The CDR3 bases are TGTGCCAGCAGCTTGGTCGGGATGAACACTGAAGCTTTCTTT. Translation gives CASSLVGMNTEAFF. V gene TRBV5-5 combines with J gene TRBJ1-1; D ambiguous. Trimming removed 0 bases from V and 0 bases from J, with 6 bases in between. The CDR3 covers 14 residues. CDR1 is SGHKS, CDR2 YYEKEE, per germline (reference sequence).

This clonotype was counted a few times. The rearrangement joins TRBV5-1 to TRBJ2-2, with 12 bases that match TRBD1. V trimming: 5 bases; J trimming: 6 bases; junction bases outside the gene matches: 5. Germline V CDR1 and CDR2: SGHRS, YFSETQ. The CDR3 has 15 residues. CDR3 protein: CASRPGQGAPGELFF. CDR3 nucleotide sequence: TGCGCCAGCAGGCCGGGACAGGGGGCGCCCGGGGAGCTGTTTTTT.